This entry lists 14 T cell receptor beta chains sequenced from one sample in a study of T cells in Graves' hyperthyroidism and ophthalmopathy. It was RNA transcripts that yielded the amplified TCR beta CDR3 regions. RT-PCR in the first round (using the HTBI primer set) targeted the TCR CDR3. Via MiXCR, TCRdb re-called the multiplex PCR reads, giving one row per CDR3 protein. The repertoire has more than 300,000 distinct CDR3 sequences, roughly 14% of them found once; the top ten carry about 10%. Sequences were obtained from blood. Receptors were obtained from a woman in her sixties or seventies with Graves' hyperthyroidism.

This clonotype was observed many times. The chain combines TRBV28 with TRBJ2-7; D might be TRBD1 or TRBD2, each matching 5 bases. The CDR3 totals 12 residues. Trimming cost V 8 bases and J 7 bases, with 15 bases left between them. Germline V CDR1 and CDR2: MDHEN, SYDVKM. CDR3 loop: CASPGASGEQYF. Here the CDR3 DNA reads TGTGCCAGCCCCGGGGCTTCGGGGGAGCAGTACTTC.

This clonotype was recorded many times. This chain connects TRBV2 to TRBJ2-2; no firm D call. Trimming left V 4 bases short and J 3 bases short, with 12 bases between. Looked up from germline, CDR1 is SNHLY and CDR2 is FYNNEI. The CDR3 is 15 residues long. This CDR3 is CASSGGQEYTGELFF. The CDR3 DNA reads TGTGCCAGCAGTGGGGGTCAGGAGTACACCGGGGAGCTGTTTTTT. The full variable domain, in which reference TRBV2 and TRBJ2-2 provide the parts outside the CDR3, is EPEVTQTPSHQVTQMGQEVILRCVPISNHLYFYWYRQILGQKVEFLVSFYNNEISEKSEIFDDQFSVERPDGSNFTLKIRSTKLEDSAMYFCASSGGQEYTGELFFGEGSRLTVL.

This clonotype showed up many times. The chain carries TRBV5-1 and TRBJ1-3; no clear D. Germline-derived CDR1 and CDR2 are SGHRS and YFSETQ. Trimming pared 4 bases from V and 4 bases from J, leaving 18 bases between. The CDR3 is made up of 16 amino acids. CDR3 loop: CASSSRASTRGNTIYF. In nucleotides, the CDR3 is TGCGCCAGCAGCAGCCGGGCCTCCACGCGAGGAAACACCATATATTTT.

This clonotype was observed at least ten times. The genes are TRBV28 and TRBJ2-4; D not certain. In germline, CDR1 is MDHEN, CDR2 SYDVKM. CDR3 length: 16 residues. Trimming stripped 6 bases from V and 1 base from J, with 16 bases between. This CDR3 reads CASSPPEGSAKNIQYF. CDR3 nucleotide sequence: TGTGCCAGCAGCCCTCCTGAAGGGTCTGCCAAAAACATTCAGTACTTC.

The chain carries TRBV6-1 and TRBJ2-3, with D unresolved. V was shortened by 6 bases and J by 0 bases, with 10 bases between the two germline ends. CDR3 length equals 14 residues. In germline, CDR1 is MNHNS, CDR2 SASEGT. Here the CDR3 reads CASRSLTSTDTQYF. The DNA of the CDR3 is TGTGCCAGCAGGTCCCTTACTAGCACAGATACGCAGTATTTT.

V is TRBV11-2 and J is TRBJ2-7; 12 bases align to TRBD2. CDR1 is SGHAT, CDR2 FQNNGV, per germline. Unmatched junction bases numbered 14, after V lost 5 bases and J lost 0 bases. This CDR3 comprises 19 residues. The CDR3 nucleotides are TGTGCCAGCAGCCTCGGGAGGAAACTAGCGGGAGGAGCCTCCTACGAGCAGTACTTC. This encodes CASSLGRKLAGGASYEQYF. Together with reference TRBV11-2 and TRBJ2-7, the CDR3 gives the full variable domain: EAGVAQSPRYKIIEKRQSVAFWCNPISGHATLYWYQQILGQGPKLLIQFQNNGVVDDSQLPKDRFSAERLKGVDSTLKIQPAKLEDSAVYLCASSLGRKLAGGASYEQYFGPGTRLTVT.

This clonotype occurred many times. The chain couples TRBV27 to TRBJ1-4; no reliable D call. The germline V and J ends were trimmed by 5 bases and 8 bases, with 15 bases remaining between them. The V gene's germline CDR1 is MNHEY and CDR2 SMNVEV (reference sequence). This CDR3 has 14 amino acids. CDR3 nucleotides: TGTGCCAGCAGTCTTCCCGCTACGGACGAAAAACTGTTTTTT. Protein sequence: CASSLPATDEKLFF. Together with reference TRBV27 and TRBJ1-4, the CDR3 gives the full variable domain: EAQVTQNPRYLITVTGKKLTVTCSQNMNHEYMSWYRQDPGLGLRQIYYSMNVEVTDKGDVPEGYKVSRKEKRNFPLILESPSPNQTSLYFCASSLPATDEKLFFGSGTQLSVL.

A word on this clonotype: A much larger clone sits a single nucleotide away, making a read error possible. The J gene is TRBJ1-5, the V gene TRBV16; tentatively, D is TRBD1 (5 bases). The CDR3 contains 13 residues. CDR1 is KGHSY and CDR2 is FQNENV in the germline V gene. The CDR3 is CTSRQGGPGAQHF. The CDR3 DNA reads as TGTACCAGCAGACAAGGAGGGCCGGGGGCCCAGCATTTT.

This clonotype came up many times. The chain carries TRBV28 and TRBJ2-7, with 7 bases fitting TRBD1. The V and J ends lost 6 bases and 7 bases, in that order; junction bases with no gene match: 6. Per germline, CDR1 MDHEN and CDR2 SYDVKM. This CDR3 spans 12 amino acids. CDR3 DNA sequence: TGTGCCAGCAGCTCTGACAGGGATGAGCAGTACTTC. This sequence encodes CASSSDRDEQYF.

The table lists this clonotype with many counts. CDR3 sequence (DNA): TGCGCCAGCAGCTTGGACCCCCGACAGGGATGCACTGAAGCTTTCTTT. Its translation is CASSLDPRQGCTEAFF. This sequence joins TRBV5-1 and TRBJ1-1, with 7 nucleotides matching TRBD1. This CDR3 has 16 amino acids. The germline CDR1 and CDR2 sequences are SGHRS and YFSETQ. J gave up 4 bases and V 0 bases, and 9 bases lay outside the gene matches. Full variable domain (missing parts from reference TRBV5-1 and TRBJ1-1): KAGVTQTPRYLIKTRGQQVTLSCSPISGHRSVSWYQQTPGQGLQFLFEYFSETQRNKGNFPGRFSGRQFSNSRSEMNVSTLELGDSALYLCASSLDPRQGCTEAFFGQGTRLTVV.

This clonotype was found many times. The genes are TRBV27 and TRBJ2-1; 8 bases are shared with TRBD2. This CDR3 contains 16 residues. Per the germline V gene, CDR1 is MNHEY and CDR2 is SMNVEV (reference sequence). V dropped 7 bases and J dropped 7; count of bases not matched to a gene: 15. CDR3: CASTQAGAHGGNEQFF. The DNA for the CDR3 is TGTGCCAGCACCCAAGCGGGAGCCCACGGGGGGAATGAGCAGTTCTTC.

This clonotype was detected many times. This chain uses TRBV2 with TRBJ1-2; no reliable D call. From germline, CDR1 is SNHLY and CDR2 FYNNEI. This CDR3 comprises 13 residues. With 11 bases removed from V and 8 bases from J, the gap between germline ends came to 21 bases. The CDR3 loop is CAGVGETREGYTF. The CDR3 DNA sequence: TGTGCCGGCGTCGGGGAAACAAGAGAAGGCTACACCTTC.

This clonotype has a single count. The chain couples TRBV27 to TRBJ2-7, with 9 bases matching TRBD1. CDR1 and CDR2 from the germline V gene are MNHEY and SMNVEV (reference sequence). The trim removed 7 bases at V and 6 bases at J, leaving 10 bases unmatched. The length of the CDR3 is 14 residues. Written as DNA, the CDR3 is TGTGCCAGCAAGACCGGGACAGGGCCGTCCGAGCAGTACTTC. Residues: CASKTGTGPSEQYF.

This clonotype has a handful of counts. V gene TRBV6-1 combines with J gene TRBJ2-2; no reliable D call. V was clipped by 6 bases and J by 6 bases, with 11 bases between them. The CDR3 consists of 13 residues. Germline V gene lookup returns CDR1 MNHNS and CDR2 SASEGT. Here the CDR3 reads CASSSASAGELFF. The CDR3, as DNA: TGTGCCAGCAGCTCCGCCAGCGCCGGGGAGCTGTTTTTT.